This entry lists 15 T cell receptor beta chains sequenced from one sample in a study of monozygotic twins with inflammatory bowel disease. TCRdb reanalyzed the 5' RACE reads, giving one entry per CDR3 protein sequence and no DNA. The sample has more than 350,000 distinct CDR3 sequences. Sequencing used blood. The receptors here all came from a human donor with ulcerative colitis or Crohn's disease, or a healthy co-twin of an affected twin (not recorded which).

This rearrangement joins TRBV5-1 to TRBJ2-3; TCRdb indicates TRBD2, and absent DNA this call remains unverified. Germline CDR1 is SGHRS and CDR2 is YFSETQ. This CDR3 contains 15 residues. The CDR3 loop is CASSSQRDITDTQYF. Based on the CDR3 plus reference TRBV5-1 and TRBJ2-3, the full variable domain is KAGVTQTPRYLIKTRGQQVTLSCSPISGHRSVSWYQQTPGQGLQFLFEYFSETQRNKGNFPGRFSGRQFSNSRSEMNVSTLELGDSALYLCASSSQRDITDTQYFGPGTRLTVL.

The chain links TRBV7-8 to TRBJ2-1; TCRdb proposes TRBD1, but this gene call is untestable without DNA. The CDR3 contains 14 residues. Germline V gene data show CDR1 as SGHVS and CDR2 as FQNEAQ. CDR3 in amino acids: CASSLYRDYNEQFF.

CDR3 in amino acids: CASSLEAVSTDTQYF. The gene calls are TRBV5-6 and TRBJ2-3. This CDR3 is 15 amino acids long. Looked up from germline, CDR1 is SGHDT and CDR2 is YYEEEE. The complete variable domain, with remaining parts taken from reference TRBV5-6 and TRBJ2-3, reads DAGVTQSPTHLIKTRGQQVTLRCSPKSGHDTVSWYQQALGQGPQFIFQYYEEEERQRGNFPDRFSGHQFPNYSSELNVNALLLGDSALYLCASSLEAVSTDTQYFGPGTRLTVL.

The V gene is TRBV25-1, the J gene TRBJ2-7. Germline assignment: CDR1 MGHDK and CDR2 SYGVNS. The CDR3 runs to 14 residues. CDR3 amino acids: CASGMGISSYEQYF.

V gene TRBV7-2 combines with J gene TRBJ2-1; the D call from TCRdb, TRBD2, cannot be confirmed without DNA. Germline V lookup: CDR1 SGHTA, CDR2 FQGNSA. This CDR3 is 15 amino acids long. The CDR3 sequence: CASSLTAGGHFEQFF.

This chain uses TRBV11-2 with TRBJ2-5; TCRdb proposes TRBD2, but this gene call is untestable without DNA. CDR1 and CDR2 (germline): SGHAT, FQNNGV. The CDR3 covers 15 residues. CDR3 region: CASSRLAGKMETQYF.

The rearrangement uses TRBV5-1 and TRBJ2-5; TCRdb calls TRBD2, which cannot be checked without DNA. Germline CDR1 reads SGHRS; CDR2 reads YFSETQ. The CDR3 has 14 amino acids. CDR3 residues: CASSSSTAQETQYF.

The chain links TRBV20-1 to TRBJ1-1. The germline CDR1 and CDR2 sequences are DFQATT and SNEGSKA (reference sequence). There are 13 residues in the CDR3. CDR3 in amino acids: CSAPDNPNTEAFF.

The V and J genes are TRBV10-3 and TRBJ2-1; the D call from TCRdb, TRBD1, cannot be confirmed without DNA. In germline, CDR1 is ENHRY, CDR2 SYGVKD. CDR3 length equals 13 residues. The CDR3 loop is CASRTGWGDEQFF.

The CDR3 loop reads CASSEDFRDRDAFSGANVLTF. This rearrangement joins TRBV2 to TRBJ2-6; TCRdb gives TRBD1 as the D gene, but with no DNA this cannot be confirmed. This CDR3 contains 21 residues. The germline CDR1 and CDR2 sequences are SNHLY and FYNNEI.

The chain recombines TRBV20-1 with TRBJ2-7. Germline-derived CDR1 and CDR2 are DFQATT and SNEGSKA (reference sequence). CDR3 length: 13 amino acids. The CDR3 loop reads CSARDRQNYEQYF.

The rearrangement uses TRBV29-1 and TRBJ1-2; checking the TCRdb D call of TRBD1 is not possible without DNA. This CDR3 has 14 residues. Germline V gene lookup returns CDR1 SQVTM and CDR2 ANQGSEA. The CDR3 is CSVNKDRGLGGYTF.

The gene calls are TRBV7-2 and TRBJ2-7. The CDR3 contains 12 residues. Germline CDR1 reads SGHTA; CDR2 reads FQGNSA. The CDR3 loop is CASSLAVGEQYF. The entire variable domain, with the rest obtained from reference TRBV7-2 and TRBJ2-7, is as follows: GAGVSQSPSNKVTEKGKDVELRCDPISGHTALYWYRQSLGQGLEFLIYFQGNSAPDKSGLPSDRFSAERTGGSVSTLTIQRTQQEDSAVYLCASSLAVGEQYFGPGTRLTVT.

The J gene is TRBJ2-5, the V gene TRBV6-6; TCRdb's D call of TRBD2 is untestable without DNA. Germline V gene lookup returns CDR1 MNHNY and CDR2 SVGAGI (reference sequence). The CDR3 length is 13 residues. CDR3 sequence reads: CASSWGLGETQYF.

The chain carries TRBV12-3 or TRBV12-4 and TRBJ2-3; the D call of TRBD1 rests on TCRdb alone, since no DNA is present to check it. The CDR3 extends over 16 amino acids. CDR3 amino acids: CASTPAGALRTDTQYF.